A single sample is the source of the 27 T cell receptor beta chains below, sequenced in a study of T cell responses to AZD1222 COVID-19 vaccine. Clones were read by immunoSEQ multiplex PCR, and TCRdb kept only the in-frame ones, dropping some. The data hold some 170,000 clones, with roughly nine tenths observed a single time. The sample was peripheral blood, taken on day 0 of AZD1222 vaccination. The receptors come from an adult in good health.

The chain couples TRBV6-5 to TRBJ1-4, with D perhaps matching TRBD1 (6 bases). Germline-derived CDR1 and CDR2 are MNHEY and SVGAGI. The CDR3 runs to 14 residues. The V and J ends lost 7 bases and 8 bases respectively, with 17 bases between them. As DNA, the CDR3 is TGTGCCAGCAAGTTGTTCGAGGGGGGGGAAAAACTGTTTTTT. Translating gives CASKLFEGGEKLFF.

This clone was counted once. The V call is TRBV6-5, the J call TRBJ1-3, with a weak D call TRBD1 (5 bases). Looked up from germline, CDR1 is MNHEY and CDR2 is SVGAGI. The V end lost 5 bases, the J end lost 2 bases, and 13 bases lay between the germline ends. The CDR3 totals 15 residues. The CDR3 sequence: CASSPTGDPGNTIYF. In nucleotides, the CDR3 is TGTGCCAGCAGTCCGACGGGGGACCCTGGAAACACCATATATTTT.

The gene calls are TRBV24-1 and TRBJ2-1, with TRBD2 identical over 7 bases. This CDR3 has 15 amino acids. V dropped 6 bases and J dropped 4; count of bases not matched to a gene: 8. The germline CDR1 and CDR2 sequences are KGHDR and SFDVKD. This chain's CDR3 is CATSRASGLYNEQFF. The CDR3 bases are TGTGCCACCAGTCGGGCTAGCGGATTATACAATGAGCAGTTCTTC.

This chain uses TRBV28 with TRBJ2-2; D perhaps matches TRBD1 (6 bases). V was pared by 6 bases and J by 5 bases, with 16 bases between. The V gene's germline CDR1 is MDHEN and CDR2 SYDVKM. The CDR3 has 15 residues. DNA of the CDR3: TGTGCCAGCAGCTTCGGGACACCAATTACCGGGGAGCTGTTTTTT. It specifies CASSFGTPITGELFF.

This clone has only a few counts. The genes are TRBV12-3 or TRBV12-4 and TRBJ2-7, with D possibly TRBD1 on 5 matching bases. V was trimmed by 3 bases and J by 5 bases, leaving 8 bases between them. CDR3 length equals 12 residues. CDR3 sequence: CASSLGHHEQYV. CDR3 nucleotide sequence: TGTGCCAGCAGTTTGGGGCACCACGAGCAGTACGTC.

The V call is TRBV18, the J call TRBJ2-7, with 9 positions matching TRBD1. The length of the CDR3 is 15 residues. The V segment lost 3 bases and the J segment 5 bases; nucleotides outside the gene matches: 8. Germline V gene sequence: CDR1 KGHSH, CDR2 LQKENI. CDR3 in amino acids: CASSPPGTGRDEQYF. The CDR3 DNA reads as TGTGCCAGCTCACCTCCCGGGACAGGGCGGGACGAGCAGTACTTC.

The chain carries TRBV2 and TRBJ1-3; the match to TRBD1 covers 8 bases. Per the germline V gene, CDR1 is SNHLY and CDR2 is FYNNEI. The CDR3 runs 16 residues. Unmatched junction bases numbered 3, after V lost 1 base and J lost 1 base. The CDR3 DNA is TGTGCCAGCAGTGAAGTGGGGACAGGTTCTGGAAACACCATATATTTT. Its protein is CASSEVGTGSGNTIYF.

The CDR3 bases are TGTGCCAGCAGCGTCCTCCCGGGAGGGCCGAACACTGAAGCTTTCTTT. Amino acid sequence: CASSVLPGGPNTEAFF. The gene calls are TRBV9 and TRBJ1-1; unclear D gene. The CDR3 is 16 residues long. Per germline, CDR1 SGDLS and CDR2 YYNGEE. V lost 2 bases and J 1 base, leaving 15 bases between the germline ends.

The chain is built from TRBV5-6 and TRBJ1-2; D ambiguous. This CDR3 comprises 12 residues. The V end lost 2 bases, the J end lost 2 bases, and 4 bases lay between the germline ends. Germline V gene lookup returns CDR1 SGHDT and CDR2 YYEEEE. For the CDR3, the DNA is TGTGCCAGCAGCTTACAGAACTATGGCTACACCTTC. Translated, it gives CASSLQNYGYTF.

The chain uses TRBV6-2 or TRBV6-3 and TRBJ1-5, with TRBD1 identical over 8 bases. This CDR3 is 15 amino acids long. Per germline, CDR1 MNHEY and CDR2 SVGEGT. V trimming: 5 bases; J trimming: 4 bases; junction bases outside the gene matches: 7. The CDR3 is CASSDWTGSNQPQHF. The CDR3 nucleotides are TGTGCCAGCAGTGATTGGACAGGGAGTAATCAGCCCCAGCATTTT.

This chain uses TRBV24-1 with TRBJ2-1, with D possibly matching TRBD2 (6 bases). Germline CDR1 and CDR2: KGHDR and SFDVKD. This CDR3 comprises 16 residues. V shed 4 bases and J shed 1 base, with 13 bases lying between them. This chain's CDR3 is CATSDSGLRSYNEQFF. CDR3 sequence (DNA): TGTGCCACCAGTGACTCGGGACTTCGTTCCTACAATGAGCAGTTCTTC.

The CDR3 loop reads CASSSAPSSYNEQFF. CDR3 sequence (DNA): TGTGCCAGCAGCTCCGCGCCGAGCTCCTACAATGAGCAGTTCTTC. The chain is built from TRBV7-3 and TRBJ2-1; D is unresolved. The germline CDR1 and CDR2 sequences are SGHTA and FQGTGA. There are 15 residues in the CDR3. Trimming removed 4 bases at V and 0 bases at J, with 10 bases between. The variable domain in full, completed from reference TRBV7-3 and TRBJ2-1, reads GAGVSQTPSNKVTEKGKYVELRCDPISGHTALYWYRQSLGQGPEFLIYFQGTGAADDSGLPNDRFFAVRPEGSVSTLKIQRTERGDSAVYLCASSSAPSSYNEQFFGPGTRLTVL.

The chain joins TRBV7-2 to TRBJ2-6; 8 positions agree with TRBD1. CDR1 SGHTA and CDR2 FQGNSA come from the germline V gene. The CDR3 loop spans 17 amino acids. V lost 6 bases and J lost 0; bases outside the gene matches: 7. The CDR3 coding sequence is TGTGCCAGCAGTCCTAGGACAGGGCGCTCTGGGGCCAACGTCCTGACTTTC. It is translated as CASSPRTGRSGANVLTF.

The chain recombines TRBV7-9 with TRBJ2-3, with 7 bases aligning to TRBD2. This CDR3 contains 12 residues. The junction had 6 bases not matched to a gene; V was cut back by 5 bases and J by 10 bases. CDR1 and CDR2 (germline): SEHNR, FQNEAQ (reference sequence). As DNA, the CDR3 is TGTGCCAGCAGCGCCAGCGGGACGGCGCAGTATTTT. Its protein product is CASSASGTAQYF. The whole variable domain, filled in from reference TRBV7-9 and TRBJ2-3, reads DTGVSQNPRHKITKRGQNVTFRCDPISEHNRLYWYRQTLGQGPEFLTYFQNEAQLEKSRLLSDRFSAERPKGSFSTLEIQRTEQGDSAMYLCASSASGTAQYFGPGTRLTVL.

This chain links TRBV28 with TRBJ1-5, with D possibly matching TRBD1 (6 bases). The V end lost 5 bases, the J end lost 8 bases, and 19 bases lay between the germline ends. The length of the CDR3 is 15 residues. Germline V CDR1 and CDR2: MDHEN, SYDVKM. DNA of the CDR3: TGTGCCAGCAGTCCCGTAGGGGGGGTGTGGAAGCCCCAGCATTTT. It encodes CASSPVGGVWKPQHF.

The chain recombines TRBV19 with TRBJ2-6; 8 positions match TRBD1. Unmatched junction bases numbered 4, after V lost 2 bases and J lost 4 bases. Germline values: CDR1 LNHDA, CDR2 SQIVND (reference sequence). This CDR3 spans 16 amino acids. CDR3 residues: CASSIYRGAGANVLTF. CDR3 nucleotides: TGTGCCAGTAGTATATACAGGGGGGCCGGGGCCAACGTCCTGACTTTC.

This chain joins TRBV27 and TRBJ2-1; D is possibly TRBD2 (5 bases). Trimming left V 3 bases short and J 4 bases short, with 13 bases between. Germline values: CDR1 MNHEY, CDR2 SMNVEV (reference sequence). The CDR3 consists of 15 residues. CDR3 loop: CASSLVYSGYNEQFF. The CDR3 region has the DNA TGTGCCAGCAGTTTGGTTTACTCGGGGTACAATGAGCAGTTCTTC.

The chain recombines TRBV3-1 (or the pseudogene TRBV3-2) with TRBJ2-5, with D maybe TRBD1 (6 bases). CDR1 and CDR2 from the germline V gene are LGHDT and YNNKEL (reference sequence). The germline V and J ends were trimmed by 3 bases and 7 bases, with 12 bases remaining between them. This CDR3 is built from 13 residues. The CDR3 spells CASSQTIRGTQYF. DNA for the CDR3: TGTGCCAGCAGCCAGACTATCAGGGGGACCCAGTACTTC.

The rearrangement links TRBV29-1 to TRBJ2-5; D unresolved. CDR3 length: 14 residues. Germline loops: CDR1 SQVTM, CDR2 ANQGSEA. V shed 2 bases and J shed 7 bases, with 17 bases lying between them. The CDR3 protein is CSVEPAGLPGTQYF. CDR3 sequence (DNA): TGCAGCGTTGAACCGGCAGGCCTCCCCGGGACCCAGTACTTC.

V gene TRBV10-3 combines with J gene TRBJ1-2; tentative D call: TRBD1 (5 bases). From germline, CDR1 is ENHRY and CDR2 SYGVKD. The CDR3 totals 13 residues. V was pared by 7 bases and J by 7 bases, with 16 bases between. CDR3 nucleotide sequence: TGTGCCATCAACGACGGGACCTTTGGTGGCTACACCTTC. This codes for CAINDGTFGGYTF.

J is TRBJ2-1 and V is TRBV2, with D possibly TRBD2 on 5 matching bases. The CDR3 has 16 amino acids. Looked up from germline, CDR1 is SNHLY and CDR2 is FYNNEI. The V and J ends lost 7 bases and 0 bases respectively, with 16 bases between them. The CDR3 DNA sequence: TGTGCCAGCACCGGGGTGGCCTCTAGCTCCTACAATGAGCAGTTCTTC. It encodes CASTGVASSSYNEQFF.

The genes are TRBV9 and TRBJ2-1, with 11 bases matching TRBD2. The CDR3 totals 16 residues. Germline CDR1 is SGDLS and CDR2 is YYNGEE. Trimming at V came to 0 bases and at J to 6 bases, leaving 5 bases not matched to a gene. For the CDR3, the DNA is TGTGCCAGCAGCGTAGCTGATAGCGGGAGGGGCAATGAGCAGTTCTTC. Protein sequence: CASSVADSGRGNEQFF.

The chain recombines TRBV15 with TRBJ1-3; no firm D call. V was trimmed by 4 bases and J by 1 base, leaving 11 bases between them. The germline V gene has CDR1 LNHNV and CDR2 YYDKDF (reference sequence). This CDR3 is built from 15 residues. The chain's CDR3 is CATSKRVTSGNTIYF. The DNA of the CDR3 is TGTGCCACCAGCAAGAGGGTGACGTCTGGAAACACCATATATTTT.

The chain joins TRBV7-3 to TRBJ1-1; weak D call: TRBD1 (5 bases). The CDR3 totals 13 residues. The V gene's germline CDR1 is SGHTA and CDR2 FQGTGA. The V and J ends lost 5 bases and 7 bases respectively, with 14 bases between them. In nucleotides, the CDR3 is TGTGCCAGCAGCCCACAGACTGGGGGTGAAGCTTTCTTT. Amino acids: CASSPQTGGEAFF.

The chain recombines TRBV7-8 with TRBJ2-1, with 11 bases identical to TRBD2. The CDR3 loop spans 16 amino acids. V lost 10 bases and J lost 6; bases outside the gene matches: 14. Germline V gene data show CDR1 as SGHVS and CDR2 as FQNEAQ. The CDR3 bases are TGTGCCATACCGTCGGGACTAGCGGTGCCCCTCAATGAGCAGTTCTTC. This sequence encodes CAIPSGLAVPLNEQFF.

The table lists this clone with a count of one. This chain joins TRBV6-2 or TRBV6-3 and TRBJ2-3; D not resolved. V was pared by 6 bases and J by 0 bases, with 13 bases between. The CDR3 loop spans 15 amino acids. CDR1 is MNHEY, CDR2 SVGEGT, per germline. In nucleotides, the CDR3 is TGTGCCAGCAGCGCCCTGTGGGGTAGCACAGATACGCAGTATTTT. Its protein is CASSALWGSTDTQYF.

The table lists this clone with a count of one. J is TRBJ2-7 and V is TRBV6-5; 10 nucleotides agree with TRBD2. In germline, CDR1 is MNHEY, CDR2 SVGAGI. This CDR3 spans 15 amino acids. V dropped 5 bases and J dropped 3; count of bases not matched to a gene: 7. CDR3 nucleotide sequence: TGTGCCAGCAGTAGAGCTAGCGGGGGAGTCTACGAGCAGTACGTC. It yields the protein CASSRASGGVYEQYV.